The subject of this entry is one TCR beta chain. The antigen it recognizes is unknown. Base qualities are not recorded, but no much larger clone differs from it by a single base. The CDR3 has 14 amino acids, counting the end cysteine and phenylalanine. The entry retains the CDR3 DNA only, 42 bases that are in frame from base 1. Trimming takes 2 bases off V and 6 bases off J; junction bases not matched to a gene: 4. The germline V gene (reference sequence) provides CDR1 LNHDA and CDR2 SQIVND. Libraries were made using the immunoSEQ multiplex PCR assay. This is the immuneACCESS table as TCRdb keeps it, with only in-frame sequences that have V and J called. A part of the clones is gone; compared with another copy, unresolved V genes explain less than half, and the rest is unexplained. The sample table records tens of thousands of clones; roughly 80% of these occur just once. 0.71% of the sample lies in the top ten.

Memory CD4+ T cells were sorted ex vivo from peripheral blood of narcolepsy patients and healthy controls for TCR Vbeta sequencing. The sample comes from a study of T cells in narcolepsy (dated by TCRdb to 2016 to 2018). Turning to the overall study: Patients with narcolepsy type 1 or type 2 (NT1, NT2) were enrolled in the study together with healthy control donors. The study sought autoreactive T cells targeting hypocretin neuron self-antigens (hypocretin, TRIB2) in narcolepsy patients, using TCR Vbeta sequencing to track clonotypes in blood and CSF. Results and caveats for the whole study, not just this receptor: Plots that compared CSF and blood CD4+ T cell clonotypes from the same patient highlighted HCRT-specific and TRIB2-specific autoreactive clonotypes. Autoreactive clonotypes were reported to be detected serially in the blood of the same patients and of different patients, but not in the blood of healthy controls. Numbers of sequenced blood memory CD4+ clonotypes were comparable, averaging about 40,000 in patients and about 30,000 in controls. No sequences matching autoreactive T cell clones were present in some of the blood memory CD4+ repertoires from patients and controls.

Sequencing input: CD45RA- memory CD4+ T cells from PBMCs. Per the publication, the cell subset or site label means: memory T cells sorted ex vivo from peripheral blood. The rearranged chain carries TRBV19 and TRBJ1-5, and TRBD1 aligns with 7 junction nucleotides. This sequence originates from a human donor with narcolepsy. The sequence in DNA is TGTGCCAGTAGTATATTCCAGGGGGGTCAGCCCCAGCATTTT. This encodes CASSIFQGGQPQHF.